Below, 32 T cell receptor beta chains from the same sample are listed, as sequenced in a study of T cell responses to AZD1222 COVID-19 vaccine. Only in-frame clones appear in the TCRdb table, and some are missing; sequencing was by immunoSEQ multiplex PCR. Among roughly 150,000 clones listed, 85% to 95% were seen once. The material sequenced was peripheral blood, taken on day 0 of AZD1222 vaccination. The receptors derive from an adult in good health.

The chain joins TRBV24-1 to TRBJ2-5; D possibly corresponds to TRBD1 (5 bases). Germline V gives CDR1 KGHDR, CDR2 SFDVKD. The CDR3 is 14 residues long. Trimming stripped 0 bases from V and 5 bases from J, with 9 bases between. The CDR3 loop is CATSDLPGSETQYF. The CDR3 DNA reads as TGTGCCACCAGTGATTTGCCAGGGTCGGAGACCCAGTACTTC.

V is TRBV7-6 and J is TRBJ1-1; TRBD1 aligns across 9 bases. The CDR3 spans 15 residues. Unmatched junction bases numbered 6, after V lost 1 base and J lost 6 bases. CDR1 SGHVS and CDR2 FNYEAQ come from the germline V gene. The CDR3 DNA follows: TGTGCCAGCAGCTTAGACAGGACAGGGGATTCTGAAGCTTTCTTT. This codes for CASSLDRTGDSEAFF.

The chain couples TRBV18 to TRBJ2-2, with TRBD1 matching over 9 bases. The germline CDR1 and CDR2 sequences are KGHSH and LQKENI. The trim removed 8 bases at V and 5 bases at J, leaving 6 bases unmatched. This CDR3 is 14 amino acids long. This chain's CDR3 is CASQRQGGTGELFF. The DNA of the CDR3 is TGTGCCAGCCAACGACAGGGGGGAACCGGGGAGCTGTTTTTT. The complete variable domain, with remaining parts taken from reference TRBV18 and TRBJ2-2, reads NAGVMQNPRHLVRRRGQEARLRCSPMKGHSHVYWYRQLPEEGLKFMVYLQKENIIDESGMPKERFSAEFPKEGPSILRIQQVVRGDSAAYFCASQRQGGTGELFFGEGSRLTVL.

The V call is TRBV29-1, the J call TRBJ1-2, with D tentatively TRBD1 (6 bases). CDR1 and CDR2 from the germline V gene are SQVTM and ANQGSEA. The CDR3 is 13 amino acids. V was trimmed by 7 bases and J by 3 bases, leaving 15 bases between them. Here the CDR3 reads CSARQDPDYGYTF. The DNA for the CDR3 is TGCAGCGCCCGACAGGACCCAGACTATGGCTACACCTTC.

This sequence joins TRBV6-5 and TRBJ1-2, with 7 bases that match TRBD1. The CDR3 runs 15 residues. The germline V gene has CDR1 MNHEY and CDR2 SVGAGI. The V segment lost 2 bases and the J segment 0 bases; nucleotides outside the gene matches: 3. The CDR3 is CASSYNRGPNYGYTF. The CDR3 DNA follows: TGTGCCAGCAGTTACAACAGGGGCCCTAACTATGGCTACACCTTC.

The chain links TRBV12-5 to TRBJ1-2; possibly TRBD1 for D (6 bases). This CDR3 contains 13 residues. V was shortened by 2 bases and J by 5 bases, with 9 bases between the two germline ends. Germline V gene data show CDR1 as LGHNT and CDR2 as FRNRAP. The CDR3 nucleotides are TGTGCTAGTGGTTTGAAAGGGGGTTATGGCTACACCTTC. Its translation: CASGLKGGYGYTF. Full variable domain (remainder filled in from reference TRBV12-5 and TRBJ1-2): DARVTQTPRHKVTEMGQEVTMRCQPILGHNTVFWYRQTMMQGLELLAYFRNRAPLDDSGMPKDRFSAEMPDATLATLKIQPSEPRDSAVYFCASGLKGGYGYTFGSGTRLTVV.

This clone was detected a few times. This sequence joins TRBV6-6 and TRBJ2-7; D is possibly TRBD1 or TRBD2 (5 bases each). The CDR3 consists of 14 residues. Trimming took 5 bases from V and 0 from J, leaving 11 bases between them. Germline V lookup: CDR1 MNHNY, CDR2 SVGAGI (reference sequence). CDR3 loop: CASSDRDGSYEQYF. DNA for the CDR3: TGTGCCAGCAGTGACCGGGACGGCTCCTACGAGCAGTACTTC.

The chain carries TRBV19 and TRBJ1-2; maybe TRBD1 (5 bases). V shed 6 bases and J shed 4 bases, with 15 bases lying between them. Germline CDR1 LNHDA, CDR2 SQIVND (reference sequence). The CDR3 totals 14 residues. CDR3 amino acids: CASRPDSGLYGYTF. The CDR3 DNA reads TGTGCCAGTAGACCCGACAGTGGACTCTATGGCTACACCTTC.

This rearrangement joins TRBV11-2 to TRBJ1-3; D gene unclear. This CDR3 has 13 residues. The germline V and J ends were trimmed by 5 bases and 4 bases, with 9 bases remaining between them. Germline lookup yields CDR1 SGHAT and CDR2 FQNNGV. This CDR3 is CASSTWTGNTIYF. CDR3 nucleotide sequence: TGTGCCAGCAGCACCTGGACCGGAAACACCATATATTTT.

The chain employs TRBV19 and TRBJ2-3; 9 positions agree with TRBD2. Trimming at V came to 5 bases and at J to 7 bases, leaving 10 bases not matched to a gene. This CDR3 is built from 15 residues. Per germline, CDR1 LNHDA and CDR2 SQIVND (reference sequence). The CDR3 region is CASSSRTSAANTQYF. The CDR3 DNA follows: TGTGCCAGTAGTTCCCGGACTAGCGCGGCAAATACGCAGTATTTT.

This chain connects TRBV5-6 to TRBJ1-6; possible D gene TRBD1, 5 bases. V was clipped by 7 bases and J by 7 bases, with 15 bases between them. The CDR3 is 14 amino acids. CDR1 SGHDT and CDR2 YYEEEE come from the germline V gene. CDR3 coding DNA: TGTGCCAGCTCCACGGGGCTGGGGAATTCACCCCTCCACTTT. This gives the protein CASSTGLGNSPLHF.

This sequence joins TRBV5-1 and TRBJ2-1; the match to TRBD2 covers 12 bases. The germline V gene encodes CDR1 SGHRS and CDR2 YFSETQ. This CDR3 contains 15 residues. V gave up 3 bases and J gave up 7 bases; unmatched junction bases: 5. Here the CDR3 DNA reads TGCGCCAGCAGCTACCTAGCGGGGGGGCAGAATGAGCAGTTCTTC. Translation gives CASSYLAGGQNEQFF. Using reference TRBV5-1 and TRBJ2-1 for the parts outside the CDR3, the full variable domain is KAGVTQTPRYLIKTRGQQVTLSCSPISGHRSVSWYQQTPGQGLQFLFEYFSETQRNKGNFPGRFSGRQFSNSRSEMNVSTLELGDSALYLCASSYLAGGQNEQFFGPGTRLTVL.

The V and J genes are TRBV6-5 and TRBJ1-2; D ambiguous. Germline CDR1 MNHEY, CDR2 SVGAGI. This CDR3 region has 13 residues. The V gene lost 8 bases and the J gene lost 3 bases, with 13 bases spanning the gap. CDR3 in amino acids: CASRLPGDYGYTF. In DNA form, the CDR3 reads TGTGCCAGCCGATTACCTGGGGACTATGGCTACACCTTC.

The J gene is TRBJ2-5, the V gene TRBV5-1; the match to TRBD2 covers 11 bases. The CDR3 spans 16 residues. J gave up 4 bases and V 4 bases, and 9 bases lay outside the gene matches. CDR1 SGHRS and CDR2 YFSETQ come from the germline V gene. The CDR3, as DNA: TGCGCCAGCAGCCCCACTAGCGGGGGTTTCGCAGAGACCCAGTACTTC. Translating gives CASSPTSGGFAETQYF. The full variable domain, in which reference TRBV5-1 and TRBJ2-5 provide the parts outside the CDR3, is KAGVTQTPRYLIKTRGQQVTLSCSPISGHRSVSWYQQTPGQGLQFLFEYFSETQRNKGNFPGRFSGRQFSNSRSEMNVSTLELGDSALYLCASSPTSGGFAETQYFGPGTRLLVL.

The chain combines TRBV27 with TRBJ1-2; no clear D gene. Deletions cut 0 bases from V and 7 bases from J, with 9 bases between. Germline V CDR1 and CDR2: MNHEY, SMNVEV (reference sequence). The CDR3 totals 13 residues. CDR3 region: CASSLSRPGGYTF. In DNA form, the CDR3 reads TGTGCCAGCAGTTTATCTAGACCGGGTGGCTACACCTTC.

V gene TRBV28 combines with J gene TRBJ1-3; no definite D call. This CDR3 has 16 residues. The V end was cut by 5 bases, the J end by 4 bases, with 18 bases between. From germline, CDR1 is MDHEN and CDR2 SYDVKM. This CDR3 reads CASSPFHGSLGNTIYF. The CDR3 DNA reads TGTGCCAGCAGTCCTTTCCACGGTTCGTTAGGAAACACCATATATTTT.

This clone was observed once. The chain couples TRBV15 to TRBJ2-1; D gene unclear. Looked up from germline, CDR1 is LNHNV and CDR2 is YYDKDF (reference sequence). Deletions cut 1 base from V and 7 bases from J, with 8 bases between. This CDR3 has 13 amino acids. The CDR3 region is CATSRVVLNEQFF. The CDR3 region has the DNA TGTGCCACCAGCAGAGTAGTGCTGAATGAGCAGTTCTTC.

The CDR3 here is CSASVSPAGEQYF. The CDR3 nucleotides are TGCAGTGCTAGTGTCTCGCCCGCCGGCGAGCAGTACTTC. The chain uses TRBV20-1 and TRBJ2-7; D is undetermined. V gave up 3 bases and J gave up 6 bases, with 15 bases separating them. The CDR3 is made up of 13 amino acids. Looked up from germline, CDR1 is DFQATT and CDR2 is SNEGSKA (reference sequence).

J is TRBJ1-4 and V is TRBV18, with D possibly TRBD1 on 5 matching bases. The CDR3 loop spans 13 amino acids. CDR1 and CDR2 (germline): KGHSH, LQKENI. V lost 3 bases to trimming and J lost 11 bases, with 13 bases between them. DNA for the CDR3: TGTGCCAGCTCACCGGGAGACAGCCGTAAACTGTTTTTT. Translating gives CASSPGDSRKLFF.

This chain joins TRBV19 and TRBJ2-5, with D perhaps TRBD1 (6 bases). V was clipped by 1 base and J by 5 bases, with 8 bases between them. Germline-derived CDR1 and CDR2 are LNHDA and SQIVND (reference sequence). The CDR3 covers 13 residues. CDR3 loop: CASSIARGETQYF. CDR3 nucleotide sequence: TGTGCCAGTAGTATAGCTAGGGGGGAGACCCAGTACTTC.

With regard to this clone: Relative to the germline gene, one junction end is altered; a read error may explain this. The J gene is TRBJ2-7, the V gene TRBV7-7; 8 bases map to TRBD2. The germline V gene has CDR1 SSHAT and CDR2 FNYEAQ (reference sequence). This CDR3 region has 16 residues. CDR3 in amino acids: CASSSISGEHPGEQYF. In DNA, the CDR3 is TGTGCTAGCAGCTCTATTAGCGGGGAGCACCCTGGGGAGCAGTACTTC.

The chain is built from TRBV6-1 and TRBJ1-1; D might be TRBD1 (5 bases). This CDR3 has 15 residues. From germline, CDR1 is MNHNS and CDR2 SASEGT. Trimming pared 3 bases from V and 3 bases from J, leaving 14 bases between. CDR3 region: CASSDSGVGYTEAFF. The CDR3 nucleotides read TGTGCCAGCAGTGATTCGGGGGTCGGGTACACTGAAGCTTTCTTT.

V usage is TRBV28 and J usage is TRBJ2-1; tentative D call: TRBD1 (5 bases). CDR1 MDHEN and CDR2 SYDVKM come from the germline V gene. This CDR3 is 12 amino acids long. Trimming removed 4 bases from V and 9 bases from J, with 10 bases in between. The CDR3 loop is CASSSAQGEQFF. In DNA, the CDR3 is TGTGCCAGCAGTTCGGCGCAGGGTGAGCAGTTCTTC.

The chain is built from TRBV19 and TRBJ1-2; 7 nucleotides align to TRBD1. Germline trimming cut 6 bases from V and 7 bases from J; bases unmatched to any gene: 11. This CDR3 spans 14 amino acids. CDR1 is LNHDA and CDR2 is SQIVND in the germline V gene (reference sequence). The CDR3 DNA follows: TGTGCCAGTAGACCCTCCGGCTCAGGGGGTGGCTACACCTTC. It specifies CASRPSGSGGGYTF.

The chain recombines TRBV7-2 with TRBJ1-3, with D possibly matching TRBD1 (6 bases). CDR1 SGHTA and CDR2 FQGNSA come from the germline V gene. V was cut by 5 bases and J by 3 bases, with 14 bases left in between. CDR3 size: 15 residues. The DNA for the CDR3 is TGTGCCAGCAGCACGCGGGACATAAATGGAAACACCATATATTTT. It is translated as CASSTRDINGNTIYF.

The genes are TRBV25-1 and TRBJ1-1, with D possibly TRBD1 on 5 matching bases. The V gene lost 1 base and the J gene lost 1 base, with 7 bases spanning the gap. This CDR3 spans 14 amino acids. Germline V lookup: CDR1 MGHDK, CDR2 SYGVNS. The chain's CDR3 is CASSESGSNTEAFF. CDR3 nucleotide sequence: TGTGCCAGCAGTGAATCAGGGTCGAACACTGAAGCTTTCTTT.

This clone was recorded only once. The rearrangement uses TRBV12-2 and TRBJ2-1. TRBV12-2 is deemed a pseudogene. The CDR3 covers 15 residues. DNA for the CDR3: TGTGCAAGTCGCTTAGCGCCTCGTTCCTACAATGAGCAGTTCTTC. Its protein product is CASRLAPRSYNEQFF.

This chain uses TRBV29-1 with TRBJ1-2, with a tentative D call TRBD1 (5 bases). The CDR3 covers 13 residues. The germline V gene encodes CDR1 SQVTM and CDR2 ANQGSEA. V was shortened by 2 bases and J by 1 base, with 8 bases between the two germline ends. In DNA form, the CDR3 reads TGCAGCGTTGAACCAGACAGTAACTATGGCTACACCTTC. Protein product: CSVEPDSNYGYTF. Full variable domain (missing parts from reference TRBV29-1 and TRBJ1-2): SAVISQKPSRDICQRGTSLTIQCQVDSQVTMMFWYRQQPGQSLTLIATANQGSEATYESGFVIDKFPISRPNLTFSTLTVSNMSPEDSSIYLCSVEPDSNYGYTFGSGTRLTVV.

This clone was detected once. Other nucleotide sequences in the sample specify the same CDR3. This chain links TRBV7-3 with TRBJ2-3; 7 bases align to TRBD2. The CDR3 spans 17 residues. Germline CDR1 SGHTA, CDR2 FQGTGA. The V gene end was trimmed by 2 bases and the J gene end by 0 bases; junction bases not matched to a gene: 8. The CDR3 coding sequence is TGTGCCAGCAGCTTAGTTGGGGGAGGGTTAAGCACAGATACGCAGTATTTT. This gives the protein CASSLVGGGLSTDTQYF.

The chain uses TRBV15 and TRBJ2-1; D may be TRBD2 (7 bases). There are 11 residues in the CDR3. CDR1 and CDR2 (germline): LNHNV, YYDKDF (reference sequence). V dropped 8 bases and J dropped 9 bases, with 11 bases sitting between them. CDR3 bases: TGTGCCACCGGCGGGGGCGGTGAGCAGTTCTTC. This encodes CATGGGGEQFF.

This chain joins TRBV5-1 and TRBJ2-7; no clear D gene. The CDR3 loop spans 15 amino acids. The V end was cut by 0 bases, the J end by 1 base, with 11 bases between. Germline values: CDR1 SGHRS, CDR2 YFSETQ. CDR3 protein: CASSLDSRLSYEQYF. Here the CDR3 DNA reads TGCGCCAGCAGCTTGGATAGCCGCCTGTCCTACGAGCAGTACTTC.

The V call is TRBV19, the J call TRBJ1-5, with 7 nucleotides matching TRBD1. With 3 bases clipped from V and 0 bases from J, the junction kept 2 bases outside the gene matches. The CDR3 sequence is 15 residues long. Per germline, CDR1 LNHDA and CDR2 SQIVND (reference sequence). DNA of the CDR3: TGTGCCAGTAGTATGGAGGGGGCTAGCAATCAGCCCCAGCATTTT. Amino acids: CASSMEGASNQPQHF.